The 8 T cell receptor beta chains given below trace back to one sample, sequenced in a study of identical twins. Using its own MiXCR run on the 5' RACE reads, TCRdb lists one record per CDR3 protein. The repertoire holds 500,000 to 600,000 distinct CDR3 sequences, about 20% seen once, with around 0.9% in the top ten. These data are also associated with another study on T cells expressing NK-cell markers.

Source material: CD4+ T cells sorted from blood. The receptor set was obtained from a woman aged 18-29 years in good health.

This chain links TRBV11-2 with TRBJ2-3; D is possibly TRBD2 (6 bases). CDR1 is SGHAT and CDR2 is FQNNGV in the germline V gene. Trimming removed 5 bases at V and 1 base at J, with 13 bases between. The CDR3 length is 15 residues. Here the CDR3 DNA reads TGTGCCAGCAGCCGTTCCCCGGGGGGCACAGATACGCAGTATTTT. Its translation is CASSRSPGGTDTQYF.

This clonotype has a count of ten or more. The chain uses TRBV11-2 and TRBJ2-5, with D possibly matching TRBD1 (5 bases). V lost 4 bases and J 4 bases, leaving 10 bases between the germline ends. The CDR3 covers 13 residues. Germline V gene sequence: CDR1 SGHAT, CDR2 FQNNGV. The DNA for the CDR3 is TGTGCCAGCAGCTCCAGGGTGGGAGAGACCCAGTACTTC. Protein sequence: CASSSRVGETQYF. Together with reference TRBV11-2 and TRBJ2-5, the CDR3 gives the full variable domain: EAGVAQSPRYKIIEKRQSVAFWCNPISGHATLYWYQQILGQGPKLLIQFQNNGVVDDSQLPKDRFSAERLKGVDSTLKIQPAKLEDSAVYLCASSSRVGETQYFGPGTRLLVL.

This chain uses TRBV7-2 with TRBJ2-1, with a weak D call TRBD1 (5 bases). This CDR3 is 13 amino acids long. Germline V gene data show CDR1 as SGHTA and CDR2 as FQGNSA. V was clipped by 5 bases and J by 5 bases, with 10 bases between them. The CDR3 DNA follows: TGTGCCAGCAGCGTCAGGGTAGACAATGAGCAGTTCTTC. This encodes CASSVRVDNEQFF.

V is TRBV9 and J is TRBJ2-7, with D possibly called TRBD1 or TRBD2 (5 bases each). The CDR3 is 14 residues long. CDR1 and CDR2 from the germline V gene are SGDLS and YYNGEE. The V end lost 2 bases, the J end lost 3 bases, and 12 bases lay between the germline ends. The CDR3: CASSVGTANYEQYF. CDR3 DNA: TGTGCCAGCAGCGTTGGGACGGCCAACTACGAGCAGTACTTC. The complete variable domain, with remaining parts taken from reference TRBV9 and TRBJ2-7, reads DSGVTQTPKHLITATGQRVTLRCSPRSGDLSVYWYQQSLDQGLQFLIQYYNGEERAKGNILERFSAQQFPDLHSELNLSSLELGDSALYFCASSVGTANYEQYFGPGTRLTVT.

This chain joins TRBV20-1 and TRBJ1-1; D is undetermined. CDR3 length: 13 amino acids. V dropped 3 bases and J dropped 1 base, with 9 bases sitting between them. In germline, CDR1 is DFQATT, CDR2 SNEGSKA (reference sequence). CDR3 sequence: CSARFSQNTEAFF. CDR3 nucleotides: TGCAGTGCTAGGTTCAGCCAGAACACTGAAGCTTTCTTT.

The rearrangement links TRBV12-3 or TRBV12-4 to TRBJ2-3, with D maybe TRBD2 (6 bases). The V and J ends lost 2 bases and 7 bases respectively, with 13 bases between them. CDR3 length: 14 amino acids. The CDR3 DNA reads TGTGCCAGCAGTTTACTAGGGACTGCTAATACGCAGTATTTT. This codes for CASSLLGTANTQYF.

This clonotype occurred a few times. The rearrangement joins TRBV20-1 to TRBJ2-1; the D gene could be TRBD1 or TRBD2 (5 bases each). Germline V gene data show CDR1 as DFQATT and CDR2 as SNEGSKA (reference sequence). CDR3 length: 12 amino acids. The V end was cut by 0 bases, the J end by 15 bases, with 15 bases between. The CDR3 bases are TGCAGTGCTAGAGATGGGGGAGTCCCTGGGTTCTTC. This encodes CSARDGGVPGFF.

This clonotype was counted between two and nine times. V is TRBV9 and J is TRBJ2-3; D may be TRBD1 or TRBD2 (6 bases each). Germline CDR1 SGDLS, CDR2 YYNGEE. CDR3 size: 15 residues. V was pared by 0 bases and J by 3 bases, with 11 bases between. As DNA, the CDR3 is TGTGCCAGCAGCGTAGGAGGAGGGGGTACAGATACGCAGTATTTT. It is translated as CASSVGGGGTDTQYF.